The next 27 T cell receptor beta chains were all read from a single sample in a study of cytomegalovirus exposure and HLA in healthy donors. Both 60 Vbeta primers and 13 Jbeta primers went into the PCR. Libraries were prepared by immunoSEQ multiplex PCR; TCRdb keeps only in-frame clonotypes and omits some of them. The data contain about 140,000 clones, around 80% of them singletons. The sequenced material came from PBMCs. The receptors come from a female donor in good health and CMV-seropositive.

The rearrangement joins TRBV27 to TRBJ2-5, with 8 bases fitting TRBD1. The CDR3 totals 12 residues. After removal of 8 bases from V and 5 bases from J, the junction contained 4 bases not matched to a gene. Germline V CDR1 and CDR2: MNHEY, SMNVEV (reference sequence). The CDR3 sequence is CASQGAEETQYF. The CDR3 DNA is TGTGCCAGCCAGGGGGCTGAGGAGACCCAGTACTTC.

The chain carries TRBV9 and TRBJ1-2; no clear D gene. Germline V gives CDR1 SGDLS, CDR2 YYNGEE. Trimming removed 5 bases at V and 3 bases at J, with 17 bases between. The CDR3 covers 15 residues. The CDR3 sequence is CASRGQALNHYGYTF. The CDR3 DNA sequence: TGTGCCAGCAGGGGTCAGGCGCTAAATCACTATGGCTACACCTTC.

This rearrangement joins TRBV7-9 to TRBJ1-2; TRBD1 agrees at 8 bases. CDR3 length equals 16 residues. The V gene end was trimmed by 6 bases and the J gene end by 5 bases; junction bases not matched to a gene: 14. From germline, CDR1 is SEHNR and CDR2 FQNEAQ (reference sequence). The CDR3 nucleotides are TGTGCCAGCAGTCGAGGACAGGGAGGTATCGCGTATGGCTACACCTTC. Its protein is CASSRGQGGIAYGYTF. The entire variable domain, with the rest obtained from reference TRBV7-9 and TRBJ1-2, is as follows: DTGVSQNPRHKITKRGQNVTFRCDPISEHNRLYWYRQTLGQGPEFLTYFQNEAQLEKSRLLSDRFSAERPKGSFSTLEIQRTEQGDSAMYLCASSRGQGGIAYGYTFGSGTRLTVV.

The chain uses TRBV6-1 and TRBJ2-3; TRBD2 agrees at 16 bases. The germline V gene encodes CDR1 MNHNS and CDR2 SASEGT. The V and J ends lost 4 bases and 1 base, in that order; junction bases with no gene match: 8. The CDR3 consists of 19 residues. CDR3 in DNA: TGTGCCAGCAGTGTCAGGGGGACTAGCGGGAGGGGGGGCACAGATACGCAGTATTTT. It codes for CASSVRGTSGRGGTDTQYF.

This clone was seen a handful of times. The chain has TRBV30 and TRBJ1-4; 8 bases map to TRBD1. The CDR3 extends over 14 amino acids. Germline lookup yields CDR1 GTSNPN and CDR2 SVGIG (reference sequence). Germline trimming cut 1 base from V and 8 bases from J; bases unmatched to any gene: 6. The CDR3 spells CAWSEGQAGEKLFF. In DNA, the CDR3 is TGTGCCTGGAGTGAGGGACAGGCTGGAGAAAAACTGTTTTTT.

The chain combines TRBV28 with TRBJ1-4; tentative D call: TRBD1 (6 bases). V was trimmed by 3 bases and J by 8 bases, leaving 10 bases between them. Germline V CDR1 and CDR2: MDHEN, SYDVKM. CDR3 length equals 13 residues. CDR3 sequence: CASSFGGREKLFF. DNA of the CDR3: TGTGCCAGCAGTTTCGGGGGGCGGGAAAAACTGTTTTTT. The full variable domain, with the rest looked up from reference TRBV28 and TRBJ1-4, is DVKVTQSSRYLVKRTGEKVFLECVQDMDHENMFWYRQDPGLGLRLIYFSYDVKMKEKGDIPEGYSVSREKKERFSLILESASTNQTSMYLCASSFGGREKLFFGSGTQLSVL.

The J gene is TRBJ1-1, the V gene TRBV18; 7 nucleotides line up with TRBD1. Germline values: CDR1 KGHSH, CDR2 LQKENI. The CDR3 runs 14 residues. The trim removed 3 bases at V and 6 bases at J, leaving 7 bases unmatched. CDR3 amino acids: CASSPVTGEPEAFF. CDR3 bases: TGTGCCAGCTCACCGGTTACAGGGGAACCTGAAGCTTTCTTT.

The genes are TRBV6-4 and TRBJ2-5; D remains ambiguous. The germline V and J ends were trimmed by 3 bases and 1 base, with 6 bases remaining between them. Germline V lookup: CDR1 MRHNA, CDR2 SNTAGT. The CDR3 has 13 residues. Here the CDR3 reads CASSEQFQETQYF. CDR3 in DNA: TGTGCCAGCAGTGAGCAGTTCCAAGAGACCCAGTACTTC.

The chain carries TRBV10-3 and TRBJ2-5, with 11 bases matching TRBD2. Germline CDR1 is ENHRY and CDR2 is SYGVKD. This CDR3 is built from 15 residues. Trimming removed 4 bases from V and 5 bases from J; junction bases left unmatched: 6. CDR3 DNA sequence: TGTGCCATCAGTGCAGTGGCTAGCGGGAGGGAGACCCAGTACTTC. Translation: CAISAVASGRETQYF.

The CDR3 DNA is TGTGCCAGCAGCCAAGATCCCTGGTGGAGGGGGGGCGGAACAGATACGCAGTATTTT. It encodes CASSQDPWWRGGGTDTQYF. The genes are TRBV14 and TRBJ2-3, with D perhaps matching TRBD2 (7 bases). Trimming took off 0 bases at V and 3 bases at J, with 22 bases between the two ends. From germline, CDR1 is SGHDN and CDR2 FVKESK. This CDR3 has 19 residues. Variable domain in full (rest from reference TRBV14 and TRBJ2-3): EAGVTQFPSHSVIEKGQTVTLRCDPISGHDNLYWYRRVMGKEIKFLLHFVKESKQDESGMPNNRFLAERTGGTYSTLKVQPAELEDSGVYFCASSQDPWWRGGGTDTQYFGPGTRLTVL.

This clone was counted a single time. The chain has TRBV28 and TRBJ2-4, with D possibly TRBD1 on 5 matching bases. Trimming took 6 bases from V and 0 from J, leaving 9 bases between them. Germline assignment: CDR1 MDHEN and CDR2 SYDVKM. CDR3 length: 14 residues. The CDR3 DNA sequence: TGTGCCAGCAGGGCAGGGCTAGCCAAAAACATTCAGTACTTC. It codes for CASRAGLAKNIQYF.

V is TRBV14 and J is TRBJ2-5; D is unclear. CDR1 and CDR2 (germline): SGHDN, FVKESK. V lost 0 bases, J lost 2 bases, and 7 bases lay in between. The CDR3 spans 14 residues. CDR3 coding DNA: TGTGCCAGCAGCCAAGAGTGGCAGCAAGAGACCCAGTACTTC. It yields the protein CASSQEWQQETQYF.

CDR3: CASSFFGGDYGYTF. The CDR3 DNA sequence: TGTGCCAGCAGCTTTTTCGGGGGAGACTATGGCTACACCTTC. The gene calls are TRBV5-4 and TRBJ1-2; D may be TRBD1 (5 bases). V shed 2 bases and J shed 3 bases, with 11 bases lying between them. This CDR3 is built from 14 residues. Per the germline V gene, CDR1 is SGHNT and CDR2 is YYREEE (reference sequence).

DNA for the CDR3: TGTGCCAGCAGCCCCTACGACAGGGCCCTAGCCGGGGAGCTGTTTTTT. Its protein product is CASSPYDRALAGELFF. The chain carries TRBV13 and TRBJ2-2; TRBD1 aligns across 7 bases. Trimming removed 5 bases from V and 6 bases from J; junction bases left unmatched: 12. In germline, CDR1 is PRHDT, CDR2 FYEKMQ (reference sequence). There are 16 residues in the CDR3. The full variable domain, in which reference TRBV13 and TRBJ2-2 provide the parts outside the CDR3, is AAGVIQSPRHLIKEKRETATLKCYPIPRHDTVYWYQQGPGQDPQFLISFYEKMQSDKGSIPDRFSAQQFSDYHSELNMSSLELGDSALYFCASSPYDRALAGELFFGEGSRLTVL.

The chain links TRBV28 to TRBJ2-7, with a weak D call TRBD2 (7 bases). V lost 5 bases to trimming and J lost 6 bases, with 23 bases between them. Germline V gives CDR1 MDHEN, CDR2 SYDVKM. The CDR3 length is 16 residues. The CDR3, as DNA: TGTGCCAGCAGTCCGCCCTCTCCCGTGGGGGGGCTCGAGCAGTACTTC. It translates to CASSPPSPVGGLEQYF.

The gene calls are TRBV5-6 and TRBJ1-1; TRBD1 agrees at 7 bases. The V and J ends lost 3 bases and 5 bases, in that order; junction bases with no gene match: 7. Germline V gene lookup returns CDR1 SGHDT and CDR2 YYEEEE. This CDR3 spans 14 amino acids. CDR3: CASSSKTGLTEAFF. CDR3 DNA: TGTGCCAGCAGCTCAAAGACAGGGTTGACTGAAGCTTTCTTT.

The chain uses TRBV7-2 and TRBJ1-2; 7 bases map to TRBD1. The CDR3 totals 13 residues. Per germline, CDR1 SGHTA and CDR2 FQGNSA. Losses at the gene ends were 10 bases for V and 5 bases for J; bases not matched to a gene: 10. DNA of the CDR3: TGTGCCACCACCACAGGGGTAGAATATGGCTACACCTTC. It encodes CATTTGVEYGYTF.

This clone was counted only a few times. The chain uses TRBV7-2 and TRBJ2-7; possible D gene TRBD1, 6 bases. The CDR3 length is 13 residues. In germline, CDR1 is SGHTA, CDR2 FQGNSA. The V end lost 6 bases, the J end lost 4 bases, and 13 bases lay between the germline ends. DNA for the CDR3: TGTGCCAGCAGGCAACAGGGAAAGTACGAGCAGTACTTC. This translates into CASRQQGKYEQYF.

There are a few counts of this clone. The CDR3 is CASSLGTGGYTEAFF. The CDR3 region has the DNA TGCGCCAGCAGCTTGGGGACAGGGGGTTACACTGAAGCTTTCTTT. The rearrangement uses TRBV5-1 and TRBJ1-1; 10 bases map to TRBD1. The CDR3 runs 15 residues. CDR1 SGHRS and CDR2 YFSETQ come from the germline V gene. V lost 0 bases to trimming and J lost 3 bases; unmatched junction nucleotides: 2.

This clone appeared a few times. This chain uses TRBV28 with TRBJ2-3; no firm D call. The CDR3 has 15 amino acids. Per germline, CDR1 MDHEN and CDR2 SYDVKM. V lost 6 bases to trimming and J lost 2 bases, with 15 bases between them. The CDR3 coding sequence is TGTGCCAGCAGCAACCCCAGTGCCCACACAGATACGCAGTATTTT. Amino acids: CASSNPSAHTDTQYF.

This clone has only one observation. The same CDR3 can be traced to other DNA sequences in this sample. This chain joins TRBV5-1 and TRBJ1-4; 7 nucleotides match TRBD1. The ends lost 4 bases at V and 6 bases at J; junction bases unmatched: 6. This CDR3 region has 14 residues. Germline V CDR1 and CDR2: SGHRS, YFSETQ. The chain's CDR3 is CASSPGQGDEKLFF. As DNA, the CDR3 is TGCGCCAGCAGCCCGGGGCAGGGGGATGAAAAACTGTTTTTT.

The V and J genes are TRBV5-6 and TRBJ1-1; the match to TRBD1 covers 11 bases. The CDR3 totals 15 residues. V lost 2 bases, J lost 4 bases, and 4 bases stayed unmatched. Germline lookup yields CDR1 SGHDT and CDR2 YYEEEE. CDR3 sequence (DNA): TGTGCCAGCAGCTTACCCGGGACAGGGGGCACTGAAGCTTTCTTT. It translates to CASSLPGTGGTEAFF.

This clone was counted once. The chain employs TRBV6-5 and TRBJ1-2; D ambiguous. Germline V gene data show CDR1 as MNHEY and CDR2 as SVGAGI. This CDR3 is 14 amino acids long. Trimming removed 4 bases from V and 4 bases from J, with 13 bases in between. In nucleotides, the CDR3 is TGTGCCAGCAGTTTTAGCCTAACTTCCTATGGCTACACCTTC. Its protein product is CASSFSLTSYGYTF.

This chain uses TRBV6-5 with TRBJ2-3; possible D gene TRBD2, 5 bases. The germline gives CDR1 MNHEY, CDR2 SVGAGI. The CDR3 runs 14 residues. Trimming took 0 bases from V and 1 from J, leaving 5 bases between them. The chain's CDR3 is CASSYSLGTDTQYF. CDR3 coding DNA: TGTGCCAGCAGTTACTCACTAGGCACAGATACGCAGTATTTT.

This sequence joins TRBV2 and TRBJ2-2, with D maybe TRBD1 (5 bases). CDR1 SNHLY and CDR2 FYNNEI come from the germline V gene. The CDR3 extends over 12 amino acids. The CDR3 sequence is CGGRGNTGELFF. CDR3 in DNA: TGTGGGGGTAGGGGAAACACCGGGGAGCTGTTTTTT.

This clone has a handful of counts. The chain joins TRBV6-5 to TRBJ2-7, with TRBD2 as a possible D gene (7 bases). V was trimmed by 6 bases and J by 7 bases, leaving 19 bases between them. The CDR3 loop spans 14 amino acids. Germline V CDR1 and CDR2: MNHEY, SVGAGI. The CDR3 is CASSPSRGAREQYF. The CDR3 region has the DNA TGTGCCAGCAGCCCCAGCCGGGGGGCGAGGGAGCAGTACTTC.

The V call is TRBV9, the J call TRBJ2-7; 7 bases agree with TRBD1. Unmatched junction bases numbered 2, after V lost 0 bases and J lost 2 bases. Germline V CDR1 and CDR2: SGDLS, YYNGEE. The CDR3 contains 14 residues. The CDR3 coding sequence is TGTGCCAGCAGCGTAGGGGACAGTCCCTACGAGCAGTACTTC. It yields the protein CASSVGDSPYEQYF.